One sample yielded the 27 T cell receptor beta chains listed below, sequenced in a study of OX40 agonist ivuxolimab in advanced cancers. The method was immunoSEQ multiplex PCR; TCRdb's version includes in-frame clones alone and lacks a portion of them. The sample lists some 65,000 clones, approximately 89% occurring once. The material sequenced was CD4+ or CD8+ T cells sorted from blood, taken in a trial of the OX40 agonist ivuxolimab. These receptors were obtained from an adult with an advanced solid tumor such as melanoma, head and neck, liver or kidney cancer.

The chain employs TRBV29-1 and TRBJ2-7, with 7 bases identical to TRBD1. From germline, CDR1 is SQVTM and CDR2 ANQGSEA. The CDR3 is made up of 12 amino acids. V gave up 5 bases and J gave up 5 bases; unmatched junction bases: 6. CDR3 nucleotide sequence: TGCAGCGTTTGGGGACAGACACACGAGCAGTACTTC. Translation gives CSVWGQTHEQYF.

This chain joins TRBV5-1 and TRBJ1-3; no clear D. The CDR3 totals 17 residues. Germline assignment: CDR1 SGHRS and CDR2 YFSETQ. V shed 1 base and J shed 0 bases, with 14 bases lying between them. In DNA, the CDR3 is TGCGCCAGCAGCTTGACCCCGGCCGAGTACTCTGGAAACACCATATATTTT. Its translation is CASSLTPAEYSGNTIYF.

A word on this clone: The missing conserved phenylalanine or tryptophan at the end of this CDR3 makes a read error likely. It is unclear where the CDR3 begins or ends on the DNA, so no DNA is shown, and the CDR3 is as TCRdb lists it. This CDR3 is CASSEGRLAGALI. The chain employs TRBV6-1 and TRBJ2-7; no DNA check was done on the table's D call, TRBD2. The CDR3 length is 13 residues, termini included. Germline CDR1 MNHNS, CDR2 SASEGT.

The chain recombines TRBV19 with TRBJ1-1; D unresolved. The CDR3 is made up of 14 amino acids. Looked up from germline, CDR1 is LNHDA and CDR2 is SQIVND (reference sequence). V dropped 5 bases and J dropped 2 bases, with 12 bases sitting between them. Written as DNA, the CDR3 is TGTGCCAGTAGTGGTAGGGATTACAACACTGAAGCTTTCTTT. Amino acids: CASSGRDYNTEAFF.

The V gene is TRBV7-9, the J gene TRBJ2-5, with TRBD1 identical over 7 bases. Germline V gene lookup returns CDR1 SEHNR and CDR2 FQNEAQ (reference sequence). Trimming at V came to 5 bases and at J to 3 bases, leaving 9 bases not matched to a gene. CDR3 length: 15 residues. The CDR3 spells CASSGTVLREETQYF. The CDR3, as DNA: TGTGCCAGCAGCGGGACAGTTCTGAGGGAAGAGACCCAGTACTTC.

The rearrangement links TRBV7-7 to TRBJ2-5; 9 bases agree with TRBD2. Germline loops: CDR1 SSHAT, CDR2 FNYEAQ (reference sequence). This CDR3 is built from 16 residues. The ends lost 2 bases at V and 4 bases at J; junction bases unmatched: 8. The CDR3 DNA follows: TGTGCCAGCAGCTTACGTACGAGTAGCGGGAGAGAGACCCAGTACTTC. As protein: CASSLRTSSGRETQYF.

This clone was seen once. The CDR3 sequence: CASRAQGAYRPQHF. The CDR3, as DNA: TGTGCCAGCAGAGCGCAGGGGGCCTATCGGCCCCAGCATTTT. V usage is TRBV6-1 and J usage is TRBJ1-5; TRBD1 agrees at 8 bases. Germline CDR1 reads MNHNS; CDR2 reads SASEGT. V lost 6 bases and J lost 9; bases outside the gene matches: 10. CDR3 length equals 14 residues.

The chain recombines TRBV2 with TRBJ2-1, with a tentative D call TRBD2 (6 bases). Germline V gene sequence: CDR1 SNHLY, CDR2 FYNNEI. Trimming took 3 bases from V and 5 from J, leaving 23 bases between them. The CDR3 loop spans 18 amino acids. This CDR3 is CASSEEGAGPPLNNEQFF. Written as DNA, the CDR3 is TGTGCCAGCAGTGAGGAAGGGGCGGGGCCCCCTCTAAACAATGAGCAGTTCTTC.

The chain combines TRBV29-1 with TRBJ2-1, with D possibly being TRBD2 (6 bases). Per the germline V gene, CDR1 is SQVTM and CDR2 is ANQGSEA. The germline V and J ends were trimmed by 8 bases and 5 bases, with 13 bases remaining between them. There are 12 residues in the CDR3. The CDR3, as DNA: TGCAGCCCAAGGGACTGGAACAATGAGCAGTTCTTC. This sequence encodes CSPRDWNNEQFF.

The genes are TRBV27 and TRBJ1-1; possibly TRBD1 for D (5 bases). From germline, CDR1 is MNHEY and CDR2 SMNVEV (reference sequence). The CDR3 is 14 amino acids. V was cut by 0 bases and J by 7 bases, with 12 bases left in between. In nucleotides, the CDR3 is TGTGCCAGCAGTTTATCGATACAGGAGGGTGAAGCTTTCTTT. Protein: CASSLSIQEGEAFF.

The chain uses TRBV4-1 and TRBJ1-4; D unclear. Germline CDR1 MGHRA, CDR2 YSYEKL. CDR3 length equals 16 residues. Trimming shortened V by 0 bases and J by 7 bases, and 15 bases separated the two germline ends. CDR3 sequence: CASSQDDGGAFEKLFF. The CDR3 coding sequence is TGCGCCAGCAGCCAAGATGATGGCGGCGCCTTTGAAAAACTGTTTTTT.

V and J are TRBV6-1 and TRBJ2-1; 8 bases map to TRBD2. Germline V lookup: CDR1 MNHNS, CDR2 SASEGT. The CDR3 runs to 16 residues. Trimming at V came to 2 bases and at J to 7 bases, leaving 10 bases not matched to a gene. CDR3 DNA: TGTGCCAGCAGTGAATATTTTGGGGGACTAGGGAATGAGCAGTTCTTC. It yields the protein CASSEYFGGLGNEQFF.

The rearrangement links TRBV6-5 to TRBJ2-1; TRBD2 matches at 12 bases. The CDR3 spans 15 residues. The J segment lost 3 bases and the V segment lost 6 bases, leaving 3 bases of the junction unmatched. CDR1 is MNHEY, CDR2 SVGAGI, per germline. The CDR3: CASSRLAGDYNEQFF. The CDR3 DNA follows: TGTGCCAGCAGCCGACTAGCGGGGGACTACAATGAGCAGTTCTTC.

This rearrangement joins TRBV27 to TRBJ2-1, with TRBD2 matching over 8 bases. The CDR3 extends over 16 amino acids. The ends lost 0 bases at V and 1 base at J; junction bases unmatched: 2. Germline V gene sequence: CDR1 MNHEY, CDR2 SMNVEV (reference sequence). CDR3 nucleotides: TGTGCCAGCAGTTTATCGGCGGGAGGATCCTACAATGAGCAGTTCTTC. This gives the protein CASSLSAGGSYNEQFF.

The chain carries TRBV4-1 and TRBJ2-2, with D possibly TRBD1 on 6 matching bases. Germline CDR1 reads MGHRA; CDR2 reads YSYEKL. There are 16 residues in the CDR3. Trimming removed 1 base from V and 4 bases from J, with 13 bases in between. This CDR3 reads CASSQVGGFATGELFF. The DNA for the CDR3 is TGCGCCAGCAGCCAAGTAGGGGGATTCGCCACCGGGGAGCTGTTTTTT.

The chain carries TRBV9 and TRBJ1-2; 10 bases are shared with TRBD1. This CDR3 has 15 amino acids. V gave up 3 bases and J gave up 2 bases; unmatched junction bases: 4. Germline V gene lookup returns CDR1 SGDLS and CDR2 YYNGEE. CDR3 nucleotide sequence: TGTGCCAGCAGCGCGGGACAGGGGTTAAACTATGGCTACACCTTC. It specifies CASSAGQGLNYGYTF.

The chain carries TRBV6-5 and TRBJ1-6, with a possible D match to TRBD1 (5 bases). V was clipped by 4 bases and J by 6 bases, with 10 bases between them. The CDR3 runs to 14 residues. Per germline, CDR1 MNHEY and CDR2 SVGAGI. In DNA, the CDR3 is TGTGCCAGCAGTTCACCGGGGGGTAATTCACCCCTCCACTTT. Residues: CASSSPGGNSPLHF.

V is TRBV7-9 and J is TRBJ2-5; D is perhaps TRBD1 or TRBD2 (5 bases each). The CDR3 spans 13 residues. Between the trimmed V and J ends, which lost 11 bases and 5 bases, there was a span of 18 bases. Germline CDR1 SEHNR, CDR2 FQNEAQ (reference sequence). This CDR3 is CAGTGTSRETQYF. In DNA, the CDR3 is TGTGCCGGTACGGGGACCTCTCGGGAGACCCAGTACTTC.

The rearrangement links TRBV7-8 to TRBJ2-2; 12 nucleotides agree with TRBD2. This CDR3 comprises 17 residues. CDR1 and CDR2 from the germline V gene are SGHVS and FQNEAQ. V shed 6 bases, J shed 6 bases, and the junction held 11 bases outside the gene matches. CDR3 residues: CASRGYATSGSAGELFF. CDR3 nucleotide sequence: TGTGCCAGCAGAGGCTACGCGACTAGCGGGAGCGCCGGGGAGCTGTTTTTT. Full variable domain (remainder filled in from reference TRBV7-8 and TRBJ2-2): GAGVSQSPRYKVAKRGQDVALRCDPISGHVSLFWYQQALGQGPEFLTYFQNEAQLDKSGLPSDRFFAERPEGSVSTLKIQRTQQEDSAVYLCASRGYATSGSAGELFFGEGSRLTVL.

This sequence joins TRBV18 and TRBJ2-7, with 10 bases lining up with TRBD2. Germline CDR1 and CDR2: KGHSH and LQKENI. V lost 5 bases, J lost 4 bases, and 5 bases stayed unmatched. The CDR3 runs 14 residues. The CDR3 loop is CASSSSSGSYEQYF. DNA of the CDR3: TGTGCCAGCTCAAGTTCTAGCGGGAGTTACGAGCAGTACTTC.

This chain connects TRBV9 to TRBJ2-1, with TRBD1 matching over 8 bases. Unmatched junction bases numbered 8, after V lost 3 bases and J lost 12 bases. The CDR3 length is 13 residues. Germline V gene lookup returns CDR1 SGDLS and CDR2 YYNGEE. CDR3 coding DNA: TGTGCCAGCAGCGGGTTGACAGGGGTTGTGCAGTTCTTC. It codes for CASSGLTGVVQFF.

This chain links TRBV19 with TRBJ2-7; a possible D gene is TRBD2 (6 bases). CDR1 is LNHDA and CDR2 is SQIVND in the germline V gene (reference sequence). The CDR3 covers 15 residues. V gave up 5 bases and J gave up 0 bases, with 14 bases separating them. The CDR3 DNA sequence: TGTGCCAGTAGTTCCCTTGAGGGACTCTCCTACGAGCAGTACTTC. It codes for CASSSLEGLSYEQYF. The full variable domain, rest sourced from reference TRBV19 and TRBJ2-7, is DGGITQSPKYLFRKEGQNVTLSCEQNLNHDAMYWYRQDPGQGLRLIYYSQIVNDFQKGDIAEGYSVSREKKESFPLTVTSAQKNPTAFYLCASSSLEGLSYEQYFGPGTRLTVT.

The CDR3 DNA is TGTGCCAGCAGTGAATTCGTCCTGGGGGCCGAGCAGTACTTC. Protein product: CASSEFVLGAEQYF. V usage is TRBV25-1 and J usage is TRBJ2-7; D perhaps matches TRBD1 (6 bases). The CDR3 runs 14 residues. Trimming shortened V by 1 base and J by 6 bases, and 13 bases separated the two germline ends. Germline CDR1 reads MGHDK; CDR2 reads SYGVNS.

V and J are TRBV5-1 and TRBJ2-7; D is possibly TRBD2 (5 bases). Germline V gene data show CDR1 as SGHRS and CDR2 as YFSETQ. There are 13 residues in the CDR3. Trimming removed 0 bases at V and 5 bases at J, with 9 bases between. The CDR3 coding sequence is TGCGCCAGCAGCTTGGAAGGAGCGGACGAGCAGTACTTC. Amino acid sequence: CASSLEGADEQYF.

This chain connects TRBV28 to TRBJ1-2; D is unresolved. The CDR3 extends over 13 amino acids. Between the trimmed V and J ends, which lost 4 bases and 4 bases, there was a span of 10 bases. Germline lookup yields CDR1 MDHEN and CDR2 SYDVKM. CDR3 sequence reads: CASSSGLSYGYTF. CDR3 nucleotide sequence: TGTGCCAGCAGTTCTGGGTTAAGCTATGGCTACACCTTC.

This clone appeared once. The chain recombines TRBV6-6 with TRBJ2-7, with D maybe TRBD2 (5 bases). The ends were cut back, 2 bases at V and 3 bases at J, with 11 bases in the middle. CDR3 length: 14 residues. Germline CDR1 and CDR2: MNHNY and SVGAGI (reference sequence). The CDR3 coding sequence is TGTGCCAGCAGTTACCGTCGGGATCGCTACGAGCAGTACTTC. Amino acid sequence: CASSYRRDRYEQYF.

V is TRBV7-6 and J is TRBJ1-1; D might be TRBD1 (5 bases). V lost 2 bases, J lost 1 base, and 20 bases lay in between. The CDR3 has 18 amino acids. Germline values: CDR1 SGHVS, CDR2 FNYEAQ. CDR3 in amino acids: CASSLFGDHDRSNTEAFF. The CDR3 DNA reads TGTGCCAGCAGCTTATTTGGGGACCATGACAGATCGAACACTGAAGCTTTCTTT.